The rows below give T cell receptor beta chains drawn from one sample of a study of shared clonotypes between healthy human individuals. Profiling relied on immunoSEQ multiplex PCR, and the TCRdb table lists in-frame clones only, not all of them. The data hold some 2,500,000 clones, with around 92% observed a single time. Sequencing was performed on naive CD4+ T cells from PBMCs. These receptor sequences come from a man between 18 and 29 years old in good health. Some clones in this sample may be carry-over from other donors' samples. The CDR3 runs from the conserved cysteine through the conserved F or W. Fields, in order: V gene, CDR3 protein.

TRBV5-4,CASSLPKPGQGVEKLFF
TRBV28,CASSSHRTSGTGELFF
TRBV7-3,CASSQTSGREGKYF
TRBV9,CASSPSGSFYNEQFF
TRBV18,CASSPRGRGGQPQHF
TRBV19,CASSIGGIRTDTQYF
TRBV6-5,CASSTLTGVFTF
TRBV2,CASSDQGVGYEQYF
TRBV2,CASSEAPAGEREQYF
TRBV4-2,CASSKTSGTGEQYF
TRBV19,CASWGSLNTGELFF
TRBV9,CASSEGRQGANEQFF
TRBV18,CASSPRQGNSGANVLTF
TRBV30,CAWSETGQGQYF
TRBV7-2,CASSLAQDYEQYF
TRBV5-6,CASSPRWGVGGELFF
TRBV7-2,CASSQTSGPGENEQFF
TRBV2,CASSEGPGQLSYEQYF
TRBV5-5,CASSFGSMWYEQYF
TRBV6-4,CATKTETASYEQYF
TRBV4-2,CASSPMTGRDYGYTF
TRBV5-1,CASSLSDRGSPLHF
TRBV28,CASIPGGAAEAFF
TRBV5-1,CASSKPSTEAESSYEQYF
TRBV19,CASSPSPVYGYTF
TRBV9,CASSVEGLVYNEQFF
TRBV7-9,CASSLTGTSGYTF
TRBV7-9,CASTPSPGTGGSYEQYF
TRBV9,CASSGLEDLYEQYF
TRBV6-5,CASSPIARYYNEQFF
TRBV7-2,CASSPPGQPDTQYF
TRBV27,CASSISQWGQGARPQHF
TRBV7-2,CASSFPGETQYF
TRBV9,CASSPARTGRRISGANVLTF
TRBV7-8,CASSSRTTTSTNEKLFF
TRBV5-1,CASSVTSGRRTDTQYF
TRBV6-5,CASRQGYNSPLHF
TRBV7-2,CASSPPAKKGTSGWETQYF
TRBV19,CASSIGREQPQHF
TRBV5-1,CASSLGSLAGPYEQYF
TRBV7-2,CASSPWGNGWETQYF
TRBV6-1,CASSSRQAVWDEQYF
TRBV6-5,CASREQGSGNTIYF
TRBV5-1,CASSFQGAPYNEQFF
TRBV30,CAWSVRAPNQPQHF
TRBV7-9,CASSLRAQNTEAFF
TRBV7-3,CASSPGRANTGELFF
TRBV29-1,CSGGLAGLGSYNEQFF
TRBV5-4,CASSETSGPYEQYF
TRBV9,CASSVEGMTRGEQFF
TRBV6-1,CASRGEGAVETQYF
TRBV11-2,CASTRDISRGSSPLHF
TRBV4-1,CASSQGSPGGQYRGYTF
TRBV19,CASRPGLAGGTYEQYF
TRBV27,CASRTGGPNQPQHF